The clone carrying this T cell receptor beta chain was detected many times. No antigen is known for it. These data originate in a study of T cells after yellow fever vaccination. Whole-study results and caveats: Compared with primary, the secondary response was weaker and peaked at day 5, not 15. Researchers cautioned that FACS-sorted repertoires could harbor abundant clonotypes contaminating from the bulk population. Post-booster reappearance was seen for most primary-vaccination clones (just under 97% CD4, around 89% CD8). Clonotypes shared by both compartments, CD4 and CD8, made up a small share.

TCRdb reprocessed the 5' RACE reads with MiXCR, giving one entry per CDR3 protein. The table includes about 75,000 distinct CDR3 sequences, about 7.3% detected once. The sequencing here drew on CD8+ T cells sorted from PBMCs, taken more than 8 days after the first yellow fever vaccination. The receptor's source is a man in his late teens or twenties who received the YFV17D yellow fever vaccine.

As DNA, the CDR3 is TGTGCCAGCAGCTTAACGTTAAGCGGAACGAGCACAGATACGCAGTATTTT. Residues: CASSLTLSGTSTDTQYF. This rearrangement joins TRBV7-3 to TRBJ2-3, with a weak D call TRBD2 (5 bases). The CDR3 contains 17 residues. CDR1 and CDR2 from the germline V gene are SGHTA and FQGTGA. V was pared by 0 bases and J by 0 bases, with 13 bases between.